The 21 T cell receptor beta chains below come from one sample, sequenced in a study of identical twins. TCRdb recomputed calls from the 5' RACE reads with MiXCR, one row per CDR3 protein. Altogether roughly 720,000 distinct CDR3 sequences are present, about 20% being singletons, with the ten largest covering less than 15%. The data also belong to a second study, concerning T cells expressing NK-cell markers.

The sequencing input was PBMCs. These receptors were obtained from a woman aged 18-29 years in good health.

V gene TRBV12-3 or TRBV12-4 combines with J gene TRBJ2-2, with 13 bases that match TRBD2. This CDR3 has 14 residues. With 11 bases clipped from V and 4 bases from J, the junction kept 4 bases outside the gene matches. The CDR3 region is CAGGLAGATGELFF. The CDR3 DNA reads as TGTGCCGGAGGACTAGCGGGAGCCACCGGGGAGCTGTTTTTT.

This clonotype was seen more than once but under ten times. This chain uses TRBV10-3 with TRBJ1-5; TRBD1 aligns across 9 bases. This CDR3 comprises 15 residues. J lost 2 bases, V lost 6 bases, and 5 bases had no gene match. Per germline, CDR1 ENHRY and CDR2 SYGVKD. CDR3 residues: CAIRADRGGNQPQHF. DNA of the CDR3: TGTGCCATCAGGGCGGACAGGGGCGGCAATCAGCCCCAGCATTTT.

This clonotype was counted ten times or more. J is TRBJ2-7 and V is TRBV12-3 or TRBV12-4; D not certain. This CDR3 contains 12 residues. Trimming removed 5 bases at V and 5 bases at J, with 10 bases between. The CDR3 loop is CASSPYTDEQYF. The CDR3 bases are TGTGCCAGCAGTCCATATACGGACGAGCAGTACTTC.

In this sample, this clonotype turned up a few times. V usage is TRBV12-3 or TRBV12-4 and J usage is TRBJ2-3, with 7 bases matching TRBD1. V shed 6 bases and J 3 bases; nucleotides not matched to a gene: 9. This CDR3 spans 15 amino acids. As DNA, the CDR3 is TGTGCCAGCAGGTCGAGACAGGGTCGGACAGATACGCAGTATTTT. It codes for CASRSRQGRTDTQYF.

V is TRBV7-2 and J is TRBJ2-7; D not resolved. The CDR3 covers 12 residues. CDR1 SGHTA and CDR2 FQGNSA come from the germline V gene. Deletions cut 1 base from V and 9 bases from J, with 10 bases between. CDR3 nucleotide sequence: TGTGCCAGCAGCTTAGTTGAGGACCGGCAGTACTTC. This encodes CASSLVEDRQYF.

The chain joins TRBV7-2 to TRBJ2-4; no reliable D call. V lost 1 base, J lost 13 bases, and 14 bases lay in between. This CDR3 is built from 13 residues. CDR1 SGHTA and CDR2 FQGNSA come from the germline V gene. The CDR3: CASSLGSTTSQYF. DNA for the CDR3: TGTGCCAGCAGCTTAGGGAGCACAACATCCCAGTACTTC.

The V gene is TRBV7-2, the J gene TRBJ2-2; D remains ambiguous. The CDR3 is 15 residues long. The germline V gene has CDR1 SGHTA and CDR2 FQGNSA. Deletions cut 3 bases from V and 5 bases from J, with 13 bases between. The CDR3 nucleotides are TGTGCCAGCAGCTTGATATCTAGAGGTACCGGGGAGCTGTTTTTT. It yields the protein CASSLISRGTGELFF.

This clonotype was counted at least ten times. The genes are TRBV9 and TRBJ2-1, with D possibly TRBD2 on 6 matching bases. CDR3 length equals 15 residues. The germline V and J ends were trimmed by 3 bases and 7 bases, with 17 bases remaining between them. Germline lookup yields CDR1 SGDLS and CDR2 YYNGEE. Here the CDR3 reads CASSAGGASGNEQFF. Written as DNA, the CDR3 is TGTGCCAGCAGCGCCGGGGGAGCGTCAGGGAATGAGCAGTTCTTC.

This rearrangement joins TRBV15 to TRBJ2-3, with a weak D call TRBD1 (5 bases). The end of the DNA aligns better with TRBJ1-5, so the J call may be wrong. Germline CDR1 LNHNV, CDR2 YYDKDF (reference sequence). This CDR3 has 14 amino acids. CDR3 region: CATRDNPRRATQHF. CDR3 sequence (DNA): TGTGCCACCAGAGATAATCCGCGCAGGGCCACCCAGCATTTT.

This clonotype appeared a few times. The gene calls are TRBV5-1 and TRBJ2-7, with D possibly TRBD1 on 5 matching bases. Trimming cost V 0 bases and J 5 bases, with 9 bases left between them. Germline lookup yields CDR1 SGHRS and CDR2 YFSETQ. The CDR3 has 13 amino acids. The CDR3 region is CASSLGRDDEQYF. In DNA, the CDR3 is TGCGCCAGCAGCTTGGGCAGGGATGACGAGCAGTACTTC. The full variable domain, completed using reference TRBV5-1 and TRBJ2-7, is KAGVTQTPRYLIKTRGQQVTLSCSPISGHRSVSWYQQTPGQGLQFLFEYFSETQRNKGNFPGRFSGRQFSNSRSEMNVSTLELGDSALYLCASSLGRDDEQYFGPGTRLTVT.

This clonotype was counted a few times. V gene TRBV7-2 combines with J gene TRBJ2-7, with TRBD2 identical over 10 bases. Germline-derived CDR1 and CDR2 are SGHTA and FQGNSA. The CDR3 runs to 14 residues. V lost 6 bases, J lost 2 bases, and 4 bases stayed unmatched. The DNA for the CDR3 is TGTGCCAGCAGATCTAGCGGGAGTACCTACGAGCAGTACTTC. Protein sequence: CASRSSGSTYEQYF. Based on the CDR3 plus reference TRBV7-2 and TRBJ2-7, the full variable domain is GAGVSQSPSNKVTEKGKDVELRCDPISGHTALYWYRQSLGQGLEFLIYFQGNSAPDKSGLPSDRFSAERTGGSVSTLTIQRTQQEDSAVYLCASRSSGSTYEQYFGPGTRLTVT.

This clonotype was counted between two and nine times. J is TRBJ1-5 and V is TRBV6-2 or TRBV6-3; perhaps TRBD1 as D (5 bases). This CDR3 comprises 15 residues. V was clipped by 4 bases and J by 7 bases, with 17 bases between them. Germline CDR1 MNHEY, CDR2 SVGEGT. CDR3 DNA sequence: TGTGCCAGCAGTTGGAGGACTCGGGGACCACAGCCCCAGCATTTT. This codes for CASSWRTRGPQPQHF.

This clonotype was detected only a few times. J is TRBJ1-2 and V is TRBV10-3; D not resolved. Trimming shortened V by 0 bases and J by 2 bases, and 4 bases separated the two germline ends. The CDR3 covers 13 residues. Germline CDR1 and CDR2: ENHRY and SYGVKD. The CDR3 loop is CAISESANYGYTF. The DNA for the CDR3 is TGTGCCATCAGTGAGTCTGCAAACTATGGCTACACCTTC.

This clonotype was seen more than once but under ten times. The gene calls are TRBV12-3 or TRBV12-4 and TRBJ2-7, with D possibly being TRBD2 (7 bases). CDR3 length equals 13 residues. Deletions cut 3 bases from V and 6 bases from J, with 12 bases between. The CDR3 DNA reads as TGTGCCAGCAGTTTTTTTCGGGGGGCCGAGCAGTACTTC. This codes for CASSFFRGAEQYF.

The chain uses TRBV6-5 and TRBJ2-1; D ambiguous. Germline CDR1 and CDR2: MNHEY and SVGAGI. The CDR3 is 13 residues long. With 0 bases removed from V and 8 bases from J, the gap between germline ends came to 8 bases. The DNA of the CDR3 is TGTGCCAGCAGTTACTCCCGGGTAGATGAGCAGTTCTTC. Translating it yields CASSYSRVDEQFF.

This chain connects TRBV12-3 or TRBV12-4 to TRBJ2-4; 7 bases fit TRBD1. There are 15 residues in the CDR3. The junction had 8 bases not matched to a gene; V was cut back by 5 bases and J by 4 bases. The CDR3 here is CASSPDQGQKNIQYF. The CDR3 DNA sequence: TGTGCCAGCAGTCCGGACCAGGGACAGAAAAACATTCAGTACTTC.

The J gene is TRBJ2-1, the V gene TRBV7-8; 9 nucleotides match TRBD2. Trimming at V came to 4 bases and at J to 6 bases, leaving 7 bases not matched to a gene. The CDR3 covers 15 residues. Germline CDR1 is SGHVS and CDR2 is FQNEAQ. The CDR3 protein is CASSSSGIATNEQFF. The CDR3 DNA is TGTGCCAGCAGCTCTAGCGGGATTGCAACCAATGAGCAGTTCTTC.

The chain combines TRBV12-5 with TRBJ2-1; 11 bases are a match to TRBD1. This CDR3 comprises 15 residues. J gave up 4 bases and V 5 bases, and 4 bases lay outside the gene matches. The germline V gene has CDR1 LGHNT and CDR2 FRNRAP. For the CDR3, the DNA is TGTGCTAGTGGTCAAGGGACAGGGGGTTACAATGAGCAGTTCTTC. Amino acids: CASGQGTGGYNEQFF.

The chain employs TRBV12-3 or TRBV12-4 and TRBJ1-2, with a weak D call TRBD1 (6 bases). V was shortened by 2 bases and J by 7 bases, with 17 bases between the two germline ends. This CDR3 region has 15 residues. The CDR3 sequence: CASSLYQGSGGGYTF. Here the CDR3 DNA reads TGTGCCAGCAGTTTATATCAGGGGTCGGGGGGTGGCTACACCTTC.

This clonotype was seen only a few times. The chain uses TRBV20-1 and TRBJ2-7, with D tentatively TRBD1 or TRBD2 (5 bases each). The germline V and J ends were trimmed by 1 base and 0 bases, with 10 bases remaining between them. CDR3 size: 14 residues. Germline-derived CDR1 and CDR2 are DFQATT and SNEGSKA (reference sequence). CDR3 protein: CSARVGTASYEQYF. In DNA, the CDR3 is TGCAGTGCTAGAGTTGGGACGGCCTCCTACGAGCAGTACTTC.

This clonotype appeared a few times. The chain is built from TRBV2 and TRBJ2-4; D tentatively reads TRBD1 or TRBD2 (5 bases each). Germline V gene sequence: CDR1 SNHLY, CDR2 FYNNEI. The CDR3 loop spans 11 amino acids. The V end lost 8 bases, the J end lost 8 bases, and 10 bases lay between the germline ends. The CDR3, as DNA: TGTGCCAGCGGGGGAATGGACATTCAGTACTTC. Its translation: CASGGMDIQYF.